This T cell receptor beta chain was identified in a study of blood T cell repertoires in COVID-19. CDR1 and CDR2 from the germline V gene are SGHNT and YENEEA. Trimming left V 4 bases short and J 8 bases short, with 17 bases between. This CDR3 contains 14 residues. Method: immunoSEQ multiplex PCR; TCRdb's copy keeps in-frame clones and lacks some. The sample holds roughly 260,000 clones, roughly 90% seen once. Sequenced material: peripheral blood. The chain joins TRBV11-3 to TRBJ2-5; D is possibly TRBD1 (6 bases). The clonotype originates from a woman in her 30s with COVID-19, enrolled during active disease. The CDR3 DNA is TGTGCCAGCAGCTCCGGACAGTTAGGAGAAACCCAGTACTTC. Translation: CASSSGQLGETQYF.